The 2 T cell receptor beta chains listed next were all sequenced from one sample in a study of CXCR3-negative and CXCR3-positive naive CD8 T cells. Points from the study as a whole: Naive CXCR3-positive cells had TRB CDR3s more hydrophobic than those of CXCR3-negative naive cells.

The study made its TRB cDNA libraries by 5' RACE, adding UMI labels. TCRdb reprocessed the 5' RACE reads, keeping one entry per CDR3 protein, no DNA. This sample contains over 50,000 distinct CDR3 sequences. Their antigens remain unidentified. Sequencing used naive CXCR3+ CD8+ T cells from blood. Subset described: CD45RO-CCR7+CD27+CD95- naive CD8+ T cells expressing CXCR3 (TNR3+). These receptor sequences come from a human donor in good health. Some clones in this sample may be carry-over from other donors' samples.

The chain uses TRBV20-1 and TRBJ2-7; checking the TCRdb D call of TRBD1 is not possible without DNA. Germline V gene lookup returns CDR1 DFQATT and CDR2 SNEGSKA (reference sequence). This CDR3 is 13 amino acids long. The CDR3 loop reads CSARVGGSYEQYF.

The chain links TRBV7-8 to TRBJ2-3. CDR1 and CDR2 from the germline V gene are SGHVS and FQNEAQ. The CDR3 totals 14 residues. This CDR3 is CASSPPSNTDTQYF.